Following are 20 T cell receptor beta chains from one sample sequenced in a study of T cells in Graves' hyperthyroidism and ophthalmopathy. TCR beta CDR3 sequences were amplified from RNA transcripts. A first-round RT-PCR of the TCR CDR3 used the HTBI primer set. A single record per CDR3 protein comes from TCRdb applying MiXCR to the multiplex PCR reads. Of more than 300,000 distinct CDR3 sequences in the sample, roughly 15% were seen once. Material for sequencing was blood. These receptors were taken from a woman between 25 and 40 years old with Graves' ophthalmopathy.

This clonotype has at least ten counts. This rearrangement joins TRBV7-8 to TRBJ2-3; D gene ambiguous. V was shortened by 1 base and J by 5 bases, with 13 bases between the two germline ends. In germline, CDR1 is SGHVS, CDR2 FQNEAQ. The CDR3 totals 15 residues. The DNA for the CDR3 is TGTGCCAGCAGCTTAGTGGTCGGGCCCCAAGATACGCAGTATTTT. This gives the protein CASSLVVGPQDTQYF.

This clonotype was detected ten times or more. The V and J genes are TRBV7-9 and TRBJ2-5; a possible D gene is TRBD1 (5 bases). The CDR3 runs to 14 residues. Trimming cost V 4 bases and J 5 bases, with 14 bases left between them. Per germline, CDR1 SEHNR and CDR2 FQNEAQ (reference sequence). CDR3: CASSSSPQGETQYF. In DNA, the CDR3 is TGTGCCAGCAGCTCCAGTCCCCAGGGCGAGACCCAGTACTTC.

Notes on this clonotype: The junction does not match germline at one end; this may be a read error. As DNA, the CDR3 is TGCAGTCCCGGGACTAGCGGCGGGACGTACAATGGGCAGTTCTTC. Amino acids: CSPGTSGGTYNGQFF. This chain uses TRBV20-1 with TRBJ2-1; 11 nucleotides match TRBD2. The V gene's germline CDR1 is DFQATT and CDR2 SNEGSKA (reference sequence). The CDR3 has 15 amino acids.

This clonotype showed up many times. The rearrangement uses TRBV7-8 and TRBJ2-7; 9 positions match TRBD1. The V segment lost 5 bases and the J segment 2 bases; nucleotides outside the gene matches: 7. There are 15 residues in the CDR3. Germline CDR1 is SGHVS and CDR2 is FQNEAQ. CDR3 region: CASSTMGQGPYEQYF. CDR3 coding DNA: TGTGCCAGCAGCACGATGGGACAGGGTCCCTACGAGCAGTACTTC.

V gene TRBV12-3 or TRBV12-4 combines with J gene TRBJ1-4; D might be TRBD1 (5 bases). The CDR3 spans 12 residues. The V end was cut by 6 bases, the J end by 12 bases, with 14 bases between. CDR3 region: CASSAGYLELFF. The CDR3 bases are TGTGCCAGCAGCGCAGGGTATTTGGAACTGTTTTTT.

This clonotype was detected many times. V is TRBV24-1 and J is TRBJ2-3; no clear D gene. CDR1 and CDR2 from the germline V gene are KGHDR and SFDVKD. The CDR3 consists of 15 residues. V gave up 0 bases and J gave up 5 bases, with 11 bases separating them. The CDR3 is CATSDLMAPGDTQYF. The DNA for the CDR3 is TGTGCCACCAGTGATTTGATGGCCCCGGGAGATACGCAGTATTTT.

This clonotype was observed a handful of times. The CDR3 DNA reads as TGCAGTGCTGTAGACAGGGGAACTAATGAAAAACTGTTTTTT. This gives the protein CSAVDRGTNEKLFF. The chain employs TRBV20-1 and TRBJ1-4; 8 bases map to TRBD1. V trimming: 5 bases; J trimming: 1 base; junction bases outside the gene matches: 3. The CDR3 covers 14 residues. Germline CDR1 reads DFQATT; CDR2 reads SNEGSKA (reference sequence).

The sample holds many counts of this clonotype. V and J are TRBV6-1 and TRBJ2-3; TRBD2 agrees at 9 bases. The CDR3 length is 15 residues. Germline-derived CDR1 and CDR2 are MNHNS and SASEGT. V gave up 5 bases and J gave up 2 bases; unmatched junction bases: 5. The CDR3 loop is CASSLSGGLTDTQYF. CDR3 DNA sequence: TGTGCCAGCAGTCTTAGCGGGGGCCTCACAGATACGCAGTATTTT.

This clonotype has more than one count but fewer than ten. DNA of the CDR3: TGCAGTGCTAGTCCACCGGGACTAAATGAAAAACTGTTTTTT. Amino acid sequence: CSASPPGLNEKLFF. V gene TRBV20-1 combines with J gene TRBJ1-4, with a weak D call TRBD1 (5 bases). CDR3 length equals 14 residues. V shed 3 bases and J shed 5 bases, with 13 bases lying between them. The germline gives CDR1 DFQATT, CDR2 SNEGSKA (reference sequence).

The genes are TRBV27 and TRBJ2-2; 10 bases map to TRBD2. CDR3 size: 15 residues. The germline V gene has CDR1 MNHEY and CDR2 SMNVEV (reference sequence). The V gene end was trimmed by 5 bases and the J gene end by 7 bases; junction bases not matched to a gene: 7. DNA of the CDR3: TGTGCCAGCAGTCGTCTAGCGGGGGAAAACGGGGAGCTGTTTTTT. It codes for CASSRLAGENGELFF.

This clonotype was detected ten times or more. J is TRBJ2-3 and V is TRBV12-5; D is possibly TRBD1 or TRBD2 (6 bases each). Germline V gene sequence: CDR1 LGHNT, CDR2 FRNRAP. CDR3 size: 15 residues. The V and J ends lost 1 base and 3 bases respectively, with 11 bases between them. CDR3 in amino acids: CASGLGGALTDTQYF. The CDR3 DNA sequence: TGTGCTAGTGGTTTGGGGGGGGCCTTAACAGATACGCAGTATTTT.

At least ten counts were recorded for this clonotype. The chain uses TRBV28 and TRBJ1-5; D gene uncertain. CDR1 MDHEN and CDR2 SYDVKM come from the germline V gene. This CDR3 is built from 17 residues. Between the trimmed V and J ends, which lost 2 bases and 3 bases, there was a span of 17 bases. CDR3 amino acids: CASSLIVWQANNQPQHF. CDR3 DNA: TGTGCCAGCAGTTTAATCGTTTGGCAGGCAAACAATCAGCCCCAGCATTTT.

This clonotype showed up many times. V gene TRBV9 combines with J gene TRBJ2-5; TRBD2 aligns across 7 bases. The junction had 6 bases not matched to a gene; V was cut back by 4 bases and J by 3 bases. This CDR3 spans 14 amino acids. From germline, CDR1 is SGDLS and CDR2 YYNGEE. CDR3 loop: CASSSLGGKETQYF. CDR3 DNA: TGTGCCAGCAGCTCCCTGGGGGGGAAAGAGACCCAGTACTTC.

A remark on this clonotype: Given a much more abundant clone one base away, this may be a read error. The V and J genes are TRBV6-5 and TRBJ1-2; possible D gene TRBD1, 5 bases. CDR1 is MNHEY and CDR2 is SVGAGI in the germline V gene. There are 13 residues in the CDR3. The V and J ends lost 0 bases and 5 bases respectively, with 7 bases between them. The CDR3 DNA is TGTGCCAGCAGTTACTCGACAGAGTATGGCTACACCTTC. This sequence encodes CASSYSTEYGYTF.

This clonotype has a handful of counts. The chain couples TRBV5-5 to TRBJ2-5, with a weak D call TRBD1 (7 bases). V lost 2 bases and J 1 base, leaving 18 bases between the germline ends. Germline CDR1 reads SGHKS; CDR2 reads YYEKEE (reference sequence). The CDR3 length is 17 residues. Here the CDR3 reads CASSFKFARGVQETQYF. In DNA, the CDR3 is TGTGCCAGCAGCTTTAAGTTTGCCAGGGGGGTCCAAGAGACCCAGTACTTC. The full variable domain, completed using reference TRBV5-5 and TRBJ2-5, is DAGVTQSPTHLIKTRGQQVTLRCSPISGHKSVSWYQQVLGQGPQFIFQYYEKEERGRGNFPDRFSARQFPNYSSELNVNALLLGDSALYLCASSFKFARGVQETQYFGPGTRLLVL.

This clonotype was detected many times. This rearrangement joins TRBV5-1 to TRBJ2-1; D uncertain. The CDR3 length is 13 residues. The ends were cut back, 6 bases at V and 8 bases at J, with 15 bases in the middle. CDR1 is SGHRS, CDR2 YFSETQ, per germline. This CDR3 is CASMVGVGDEQFF. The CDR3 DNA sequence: TGCGCCAGCATGGTGGGTGTTGGGGATGAGCAGTTCTTC.

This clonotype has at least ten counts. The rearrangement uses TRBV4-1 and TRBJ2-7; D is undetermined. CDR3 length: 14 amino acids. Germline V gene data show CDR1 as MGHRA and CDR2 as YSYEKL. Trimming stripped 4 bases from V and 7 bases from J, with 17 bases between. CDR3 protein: CASSPFGEREEQYF. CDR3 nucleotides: TGCGCCAGCAGCCCCTTCGGAGAGCGCGAGGAGCAGTACTTC.

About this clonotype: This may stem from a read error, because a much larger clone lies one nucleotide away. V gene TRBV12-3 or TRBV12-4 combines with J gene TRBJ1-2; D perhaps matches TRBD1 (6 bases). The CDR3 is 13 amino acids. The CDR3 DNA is TGTGCCAGCAGTTTAGGGGCAGGGGATGGCCACACCTTC. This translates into CASSLGAGDGHTF.

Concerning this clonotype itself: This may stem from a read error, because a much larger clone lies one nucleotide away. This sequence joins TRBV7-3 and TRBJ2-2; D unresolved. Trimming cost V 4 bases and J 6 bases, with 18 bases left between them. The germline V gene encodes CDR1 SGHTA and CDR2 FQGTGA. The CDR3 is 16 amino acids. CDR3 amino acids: CASSSGTRHGSGELFF. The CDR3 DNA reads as TGTGCCAGCAGCTCAGGAACTCGGCACGGTTCCGGGGAGCTGTTTTTT.

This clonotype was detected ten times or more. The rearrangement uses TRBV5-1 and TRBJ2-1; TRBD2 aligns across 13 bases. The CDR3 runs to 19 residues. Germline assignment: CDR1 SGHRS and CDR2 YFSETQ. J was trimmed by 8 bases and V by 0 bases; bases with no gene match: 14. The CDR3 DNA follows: TGCGCCAGCAGCTTGGTGCGGACAGGGGGCACTAGCGGGGGGGATGAGCAGTTCTTC. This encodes CASSLVRTGGTSGGDEQFF. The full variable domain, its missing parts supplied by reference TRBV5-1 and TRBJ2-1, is KAGVTQTPRYLIKTRGQQVTLSCSPISGHRSVSWYQQTPGQGLQFLFEYFSETQRNKGNFPGRFSGRQFSNSRSEMNVSTLELGDSALYLCASSLVRTGGTSGGDEQFFGPGTRLTVL.